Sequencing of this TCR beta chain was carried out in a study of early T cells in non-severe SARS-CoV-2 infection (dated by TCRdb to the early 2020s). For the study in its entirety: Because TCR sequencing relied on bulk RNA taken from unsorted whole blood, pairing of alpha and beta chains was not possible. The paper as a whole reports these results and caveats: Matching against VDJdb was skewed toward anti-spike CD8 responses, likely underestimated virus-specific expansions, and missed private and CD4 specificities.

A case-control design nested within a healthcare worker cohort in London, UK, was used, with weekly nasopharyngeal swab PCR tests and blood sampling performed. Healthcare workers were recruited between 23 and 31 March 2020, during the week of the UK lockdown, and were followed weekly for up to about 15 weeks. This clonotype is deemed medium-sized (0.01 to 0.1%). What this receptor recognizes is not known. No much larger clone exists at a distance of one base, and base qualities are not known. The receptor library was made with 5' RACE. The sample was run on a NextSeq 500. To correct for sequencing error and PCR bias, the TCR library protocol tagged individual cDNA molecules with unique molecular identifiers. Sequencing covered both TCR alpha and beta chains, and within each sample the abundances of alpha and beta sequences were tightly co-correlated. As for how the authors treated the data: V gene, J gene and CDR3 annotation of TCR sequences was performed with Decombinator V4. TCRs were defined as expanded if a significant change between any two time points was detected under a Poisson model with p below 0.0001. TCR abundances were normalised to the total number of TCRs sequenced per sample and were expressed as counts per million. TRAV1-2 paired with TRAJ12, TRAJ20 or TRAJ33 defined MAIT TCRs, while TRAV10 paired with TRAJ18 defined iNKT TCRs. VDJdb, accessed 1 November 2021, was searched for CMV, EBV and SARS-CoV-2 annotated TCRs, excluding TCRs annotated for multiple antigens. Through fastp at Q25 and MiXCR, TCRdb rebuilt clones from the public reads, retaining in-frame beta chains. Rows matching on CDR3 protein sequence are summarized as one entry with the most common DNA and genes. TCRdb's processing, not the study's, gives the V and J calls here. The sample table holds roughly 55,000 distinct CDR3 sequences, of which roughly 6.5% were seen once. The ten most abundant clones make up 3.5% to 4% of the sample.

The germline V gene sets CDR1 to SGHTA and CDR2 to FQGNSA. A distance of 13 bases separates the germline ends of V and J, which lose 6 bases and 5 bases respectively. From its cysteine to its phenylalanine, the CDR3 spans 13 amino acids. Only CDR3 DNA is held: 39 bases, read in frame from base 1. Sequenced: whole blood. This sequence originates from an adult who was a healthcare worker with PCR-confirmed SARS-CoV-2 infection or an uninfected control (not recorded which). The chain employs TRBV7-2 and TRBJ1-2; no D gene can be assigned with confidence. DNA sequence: TGTGCCAGCAGTCCCGGGAGAGCTTATGGCTACACCTTC. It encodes CASSPGRAYGYTF.